This T cell receptor (beta chain) comes out of a study of T cell responses to AZD1222 COVID-19 vaccine. The study, taken as a whole, reports: Spike was spanned by vaccine-associated CD4 TCRs, which were dominant at 160-218 and 743-854.

Measured with immunoSEQ multiplex PCR; TCRdb has only the in-frame clones, and not every one. The table includes about 170,000 clones, approximately 95% detected once. In the case of this clone: No antigen is known for it.

This CDR3 is 15 amino acids long. The ends lost 0 bases at V and 5 bases at J; junction bases unmatched: 6. In germline, CDR1 is SGHAT, CDR2 FQNNGV. Sequencing was performed on peripheral blood, taken on day 0 of AZD1222 vaccination. V usage is TRBV11-2 and J usage is TRBJ2-7, with 8 bases lining up with TRBD1. The sequence was obtained from an adult in good health. CDR3 DNA: TGTGCCAGCAGCTTAGATAGGGGCAGGGGGCACGAGCAGTACTTC. It codes for CASSLDRGRGHEQYF.